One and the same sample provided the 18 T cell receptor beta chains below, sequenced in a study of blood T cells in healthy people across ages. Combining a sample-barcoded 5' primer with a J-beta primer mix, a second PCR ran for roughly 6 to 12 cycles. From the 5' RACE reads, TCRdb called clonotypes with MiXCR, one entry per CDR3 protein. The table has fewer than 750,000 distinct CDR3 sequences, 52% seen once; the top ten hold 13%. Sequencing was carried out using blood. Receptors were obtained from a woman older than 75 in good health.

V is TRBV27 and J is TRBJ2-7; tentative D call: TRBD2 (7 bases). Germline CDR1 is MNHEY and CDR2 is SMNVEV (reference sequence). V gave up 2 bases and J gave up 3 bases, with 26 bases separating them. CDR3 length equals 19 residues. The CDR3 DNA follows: TGTGCCAGCAGTTTAGGGAGGGGAGGGGGATCGACGTGGGTCTACGAGCAGTACTTC. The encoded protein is CASSLGRGGGSTWVYEQYF.

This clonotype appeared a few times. CDR3 coding DNA: TGTGCCAGCAGCCTACCGTATGGCGCGGGAACTGAAGCTTTCTTT. Its translation: CASSLPYGAGTEAFF. This chain links TRBV7-9 with TRBJ1-1; D is uncertain. V lost 5 bases and J lost 5, with 18 bases in between. This CDR3 has 15 residues. Germline V gene lookup returns CDR1 SEHNR and CDR2 FQNEAQ (reference sequence).

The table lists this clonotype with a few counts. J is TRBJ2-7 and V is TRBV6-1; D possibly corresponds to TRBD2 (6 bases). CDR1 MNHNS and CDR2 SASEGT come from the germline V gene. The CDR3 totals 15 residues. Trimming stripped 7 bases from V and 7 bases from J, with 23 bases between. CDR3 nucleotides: TGTGCCAGCATGAGTGGCGGGATCCCCGGGGGTGAGCAGTACTTC. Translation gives CASMSGGIPGGEQYF.

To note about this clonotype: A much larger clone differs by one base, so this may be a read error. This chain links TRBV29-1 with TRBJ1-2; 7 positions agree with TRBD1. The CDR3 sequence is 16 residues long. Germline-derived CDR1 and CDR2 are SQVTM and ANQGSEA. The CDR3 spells CSVEDRGGRGLFGHTF. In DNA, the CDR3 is TGCAGCGTTGAAGATCGGGGGGGCAGGGGGTTGTTTGGCCACACCTTC.

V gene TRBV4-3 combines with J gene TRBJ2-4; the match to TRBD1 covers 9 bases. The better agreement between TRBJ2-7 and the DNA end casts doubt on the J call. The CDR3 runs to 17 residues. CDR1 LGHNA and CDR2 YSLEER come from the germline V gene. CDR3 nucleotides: TGCGCCAGCAGCCAAGACCTGACAGGGGGAACAGTATACGAGCAGTACTTC. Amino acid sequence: CASSQDLTGGTVYEQYF.

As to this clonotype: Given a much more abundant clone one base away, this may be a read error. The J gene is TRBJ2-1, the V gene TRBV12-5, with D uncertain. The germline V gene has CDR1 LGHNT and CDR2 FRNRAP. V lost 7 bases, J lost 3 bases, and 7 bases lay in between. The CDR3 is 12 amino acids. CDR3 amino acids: CASDLDYNEQFF. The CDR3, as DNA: TGTGCTAGTGATCTCGACTACAATGAGCAGTTCTTC.

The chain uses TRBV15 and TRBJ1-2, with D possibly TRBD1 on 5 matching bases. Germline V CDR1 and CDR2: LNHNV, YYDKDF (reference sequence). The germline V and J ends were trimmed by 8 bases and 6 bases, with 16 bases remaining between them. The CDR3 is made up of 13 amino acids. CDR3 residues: CATQGWAYDGYTF. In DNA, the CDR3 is TGTGCCACCCAGGGATGGGCTTACGATGGCTACACCTTC.

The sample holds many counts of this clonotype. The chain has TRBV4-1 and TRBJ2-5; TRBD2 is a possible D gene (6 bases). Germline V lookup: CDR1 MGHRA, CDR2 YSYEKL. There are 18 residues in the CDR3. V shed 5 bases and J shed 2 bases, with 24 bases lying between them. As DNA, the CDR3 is TGCGCCAGCAGCGCCGCCTGGGGAGGAGAAGCAGATCAAGAGACCCAGTACTTC. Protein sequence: CASSAAWGGEADQETQYF.

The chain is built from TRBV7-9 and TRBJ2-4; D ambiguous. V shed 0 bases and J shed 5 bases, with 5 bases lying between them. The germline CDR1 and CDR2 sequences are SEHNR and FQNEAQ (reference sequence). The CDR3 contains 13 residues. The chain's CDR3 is CASSLAGQNIQYF. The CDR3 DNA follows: TGTGCCAGCAGCTTAGCAGGCCAAAACATTCAGTACTTC.

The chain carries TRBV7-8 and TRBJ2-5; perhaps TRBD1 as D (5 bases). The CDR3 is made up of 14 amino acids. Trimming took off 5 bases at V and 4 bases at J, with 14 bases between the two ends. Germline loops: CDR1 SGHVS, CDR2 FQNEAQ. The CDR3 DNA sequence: TGTGCCAGCAGCCCCAGACGAAGGGGAGAGACCCAGTACTTC. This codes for CASSPRRRGETQYF.

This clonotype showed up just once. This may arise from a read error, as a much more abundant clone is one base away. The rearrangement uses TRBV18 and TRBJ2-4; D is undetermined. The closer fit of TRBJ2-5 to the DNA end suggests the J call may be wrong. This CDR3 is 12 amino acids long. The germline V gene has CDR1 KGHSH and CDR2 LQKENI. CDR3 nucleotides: TGTGCCAGCTCACCAGTAGAAGAGACCCAGTACTTC. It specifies CASSPVEETQYF.

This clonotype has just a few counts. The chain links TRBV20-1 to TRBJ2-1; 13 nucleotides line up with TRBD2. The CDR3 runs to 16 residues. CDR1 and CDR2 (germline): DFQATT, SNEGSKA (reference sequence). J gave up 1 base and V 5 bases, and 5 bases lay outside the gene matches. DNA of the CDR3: TGCAGTGCTCCAGGGACTAGCGGGACTTCCTACAATGAGCAGTTCTTC. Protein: CSAPGTSGTSYNEQFF.

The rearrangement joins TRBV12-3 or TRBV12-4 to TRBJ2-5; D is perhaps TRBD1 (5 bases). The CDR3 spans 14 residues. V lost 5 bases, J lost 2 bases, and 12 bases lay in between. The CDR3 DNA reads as TGTGCCAGCAGTCCTCCCCGGACACAAGAGACCCAGTACTTC. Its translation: CASSPPRTQETQYF.

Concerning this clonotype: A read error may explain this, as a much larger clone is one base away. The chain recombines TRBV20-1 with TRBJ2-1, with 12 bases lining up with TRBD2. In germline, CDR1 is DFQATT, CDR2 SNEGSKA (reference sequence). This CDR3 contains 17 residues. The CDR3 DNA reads TGCAGTGCTAGAGAAGAGACTAGCGGGAGCTCCCACAATGAGCAGTTCTTC. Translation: CSAREETSGSSHNEQFF.

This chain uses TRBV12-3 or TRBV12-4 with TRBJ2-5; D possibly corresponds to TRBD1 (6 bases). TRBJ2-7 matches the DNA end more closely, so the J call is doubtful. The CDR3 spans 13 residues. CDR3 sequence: CASSREGGYEQYF. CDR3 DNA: TGTGCCAGCAGTCGAGAAGGGGGCTACGAGCAGTACTTC.

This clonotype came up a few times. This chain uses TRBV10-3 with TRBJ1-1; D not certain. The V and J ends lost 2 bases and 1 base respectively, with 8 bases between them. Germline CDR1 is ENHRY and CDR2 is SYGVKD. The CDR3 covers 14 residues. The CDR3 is CAISEGRTNTEAFF. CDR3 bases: TGTGCCATCAGTGAGGGACGGACGAACACTGAAGCTTTCTTT.

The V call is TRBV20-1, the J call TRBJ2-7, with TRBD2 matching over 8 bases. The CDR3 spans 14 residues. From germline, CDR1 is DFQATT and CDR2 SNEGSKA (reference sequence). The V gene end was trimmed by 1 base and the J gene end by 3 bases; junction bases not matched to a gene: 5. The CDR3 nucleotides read TGCAGTGCTAGAGGACTAGCGACCTTCTACGAGCAGTACTTC. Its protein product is CSARGLATFYEQYF.

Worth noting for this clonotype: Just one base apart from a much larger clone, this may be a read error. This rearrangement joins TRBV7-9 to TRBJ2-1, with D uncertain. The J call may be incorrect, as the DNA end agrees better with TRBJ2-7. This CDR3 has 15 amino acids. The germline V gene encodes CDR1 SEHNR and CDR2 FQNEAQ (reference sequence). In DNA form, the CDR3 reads TGTGCCAGCAGCTTGACGGATAGCTCCTACAATGAGCAGTACTTC. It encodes CASSLTDSSYNEQYF.